The 7 T cell receptor beta chains presented below share a single source sample, sequenced in a study of human T cells and chemical hapten exposure. Noted time point: pre-sensitization, week 0. Treatment specified: therapeutic diphenylcyclopropenone sensitization with weekly scalp DPC. TCRdb itself ran the RACE reads through MiXCR, one entry per CDR3 protein. The profile covers 300,000 to 400,000 distinct CDR3 sequences, with 5% to 6.5% appearing a single time and approximately 2.4% taken by the ten largest. The material was whole blood, obtained in connection with sensitization to the hapten diphenylcyclopropenone (DPC). These receptors all stem from a woman aged 45-65 years with alopecia areata. Some clones in this sample may be carry-over from other donors' samples.

The sample holds many counts of this clonotype. V gene TRBV6-5 combines with J gene TRBJ2-1; 9 bases map to TRBD1. Losses at the gene ends were 6 bases for V and 3 bases for J; bases not matched to a gene: 6. CDR1 and CDR2 (germline): MNHEY, SVGAGI. The CDR3 length is 15 residues. CDR3 bases: TGTGCCAGCAGAGCCGGGACAGGGTTCTACAATGAGCAGTTCTTC. Amino acid sequence: CASRAGTGFYNEQFF.

Worth noting for this clonotype: Just one base apart from a much larger clone, this may be a read error. V gene TRBV2 combines with J gene TRBJ1-1, with D unclear. CDR3 length equals 13 residues. The V gene's germline CDR1 is SNHLY and CDR2 FYNNEI. CDR3 protein: CDSTVGESTEAFF. The CDR3 bases are TGTGACAGCACCGTCGGGGAAAGCACTGAAGCTTTCTTT.

The CDR3 DNA is TGCAGCGTTAGGGGGGGGCCGAACGAGCAGTACTTC. This sequence encodes CSVRGGPNEQYF. The chain joins TRBV29-1 to TRBJ2-7; TRBD2 is a possible D gene (7 bases). CDR3 length: 12 amino acids. The V and J ends lost 5 bases and 5 bases respectively, with 13 bases between them. From germline, CDR1 is SQVTM and CDR2 ANQGSEA.

This clonotype was seen at least ten times. This chain connects TRBV5-6 to TRBJ1-4, with unresolved D. The CDR3 has 15 amino acids. Trimming shortened V by 0 bases and J by 8 bases, and 14 bases separated the two germline ends. CDR1 SGHDT and CDR2 YYEEEE come from the germline V gene. This CDR3 is CASSLAGKGQEKLFF. Written as DNA, the CDR3 is TGTGCCAGCAGCTTGGCCGGGAAGGGTCAGGAAAAACTGTTTTTT.

This chain links TRBV4-2 with TRBJ1-2; D is uncertain. This CDR3 is built from 14 residues. The V and J ends lost 0 bases and 4 bases respectively, with 9 bases between them. CDR1 LGHNA and CDR2 YNFKEQ come from the germline V gene. The CDR3 region has the DNA TGTGCCAGCAGCCAAGAATCGCAGACCTATGGCTACACCTTC. Translation: CASSQESQTYGYTF.

As for this clonotype: This may come from a read error, since a much larger clone is one base off. The chain has TRBV6-5 and TRBJ1-5, with 10 bases lining up with TRBD1. CDR3 length: 14 residues. Per germline, CDR1 MNHEY and CDR2 SVGAGI. The CDR3 nucleotides are TGTGCCAGCAGTGGGGACAGGGGCGATCAGCCCCGGCATTTT. Amino acid sequence: CASSGDRGDQPRHF.

This clonotype appeared many times. J is TRBJ2-1 and V is TRBV11-2; unclear D gene. V gave up 3 bases and J gave up 10 bases, with 7 bases separating them. The CDR3 spans 11 residues. Germline V CDR1 and CDR2: SGHAT, FQNNGV. The CDR3 DNA sequence: TGTGCCAGCAGCTTTACTGAGGAGCAGTTCTTC. Encoded protein: CASSFTEEQFF.